These 2 T cell receptor beta chains originate from one sample sequenced in a study of blood T cell repertoires in COVID-19. Data came from immunoSEQ multiplex PCR; TCRdb stores just in-frame clones and leaves some out. The repertoire holds some 83,000 clones, approximately 80% seen once, with less than 6% in the top ten. The material sequenced was peripheral blood. The receptors derive from a man aged 55-75 years with active or convalescent COVID-19.

The chain couples TRBV19 to TRBJ1-2; D gene uncertain. Trimming cost V 9 bases and J 1 base, with 12 bases left between them. The CDR3 runs 13 residues. Germline V gives CDR1 LNHDA, CDR2 SQIVND (reference sequence). The CDR3 region has the DNA TGTGCCAGCACCACAGTGCTTAACTATGGCTACACCTTC. Translation: CASTTVLNYGYTF.

The V gene is TRBV7-8, the J gene TRBJ2-2, with 7 nucleotides matching TRBD1. Germline lookup yields CDR1 SGHVS and CDR2 FQNEAQ. J gave up 4 bases and V 7 bases, and 9 bases lay outside the gene matches. CDR3 length: 15 amino acids. CDR3 residues: CASTPQTGFTGELFF. The CDR3 region has the DNA TGTGCCAGCACCCCTCAGACAGGGTTCACCGGGGAGCTGTTTTTT. Variable domain in full (rest from reference TRBV7-8 and TRBJ2-2): GAGVSQSPRYKVAKRGQDVALRCDPISGHVSLFWYQQALGQGPEFLTYFQNEAQLDKSGLPSDRFFAERPEGSVSTLKIQRTQQEDSAVYLCASTPQTGFTGELFFGEGSRLTVL.